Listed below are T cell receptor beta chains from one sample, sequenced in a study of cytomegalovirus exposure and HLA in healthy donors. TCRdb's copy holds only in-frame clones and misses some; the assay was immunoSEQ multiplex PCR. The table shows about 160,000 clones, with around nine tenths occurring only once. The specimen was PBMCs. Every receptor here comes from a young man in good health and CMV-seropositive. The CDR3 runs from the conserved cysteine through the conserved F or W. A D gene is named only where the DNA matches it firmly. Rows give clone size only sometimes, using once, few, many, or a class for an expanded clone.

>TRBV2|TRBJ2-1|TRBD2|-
TGTGCCAGCAGGAGGACTAGCGGGAACGGCAATGAGCAGTTCTTC
CASRRTSGNGNEQFF
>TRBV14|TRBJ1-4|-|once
TGTGCCAGCAGCCACTGGGGCGCAACTAATGAAAAACTGTTTTTT
CASSHWGATNEKLFF
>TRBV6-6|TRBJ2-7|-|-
TGTGCCAGCAGTTTCCAGGGGAGTGAGCAGTACTTC
CASSFQGSEQYF
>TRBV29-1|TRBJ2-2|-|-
TGCAGCGTTGAGGCACCGGGACTAGGGGGCCGCCGGGAGCTGTTTTTT
CSVEAPGLGGRRELFF
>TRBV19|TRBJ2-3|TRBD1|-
TGTGCCAGTAGTACACTGGACAGGGCGTGGTTGTACGGTACGCAGTATTTT
CASSTLDRAWLYGTQYF
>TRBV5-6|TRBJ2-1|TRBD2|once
TGTGCCAGCACCCCCGGGAGGGCCTACAATGAGCAGTTCTTC
CASTPGRAYNEQFF
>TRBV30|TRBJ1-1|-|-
TGTGCCTGGAGTACACAGACTGAAGCTTTCTTT
CAWSTQTEAFF
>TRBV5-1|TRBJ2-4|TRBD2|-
TGCGCCAGCAGCGGAGGGGGACTAGACAAAAACATTCAGTACTTC
CASSGGGLDKNIQYF
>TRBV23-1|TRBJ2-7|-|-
TGCGCCAGCAGTCAATCGAACAGGGAACGCTGTAGCGAGAACGAGCAGTACTTC
CASSQSNRERCSENEQYF
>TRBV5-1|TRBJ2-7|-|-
TGCGCCAGCAGCTTCAGTAGGTCAAGGGGCGAGCAGTACTTC
CASSFSRSRGEQYF
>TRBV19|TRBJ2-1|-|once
TGTGCCAGTAGTATGGACGGGGAATACAATGAGCAGTTCTTC
CASSMDGEYNEQFF
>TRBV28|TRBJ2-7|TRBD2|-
TGTGCCAGCGGGACTAGCGGACCCTACGAGCAGTACTTC
CASGTSGPYEQYF
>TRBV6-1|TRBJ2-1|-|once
TGTGCCAGCAAGGGAAAGAGCGGTGAAAATGAGCAGTTCTTC
CASKGKSGENEQFF
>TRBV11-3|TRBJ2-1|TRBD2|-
TGTGCCAGCAGCTATCTAGCGGGCTCCTACAATGAGCAGTTCTTC
CASSYLAGSYNEQFF
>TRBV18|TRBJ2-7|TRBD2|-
TGTGCCAGCTCAGGAGGGGCTAGCGGGATCTCCTACGAGCAGTACTTC
CASSGGASGISYEQYF
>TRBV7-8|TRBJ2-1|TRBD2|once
TGTGCCAGCAGCCCGCGGGAGGGGACCTACAATGAGCAGTTCTTC
CASSPREGTYNEQFF
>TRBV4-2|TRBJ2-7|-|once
TGTGCCAGCAGCCAAGATCAAGGACAGTCCCCCATCTACGAGCAGTACTTC
CASSQDQGQSPIYEQYF
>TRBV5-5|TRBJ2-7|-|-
TGTGCCAGCAGCTCCCAGGGCCTCAGCTCCTACGAGCAGTACTTC
CASSSQGLSSYEQYF
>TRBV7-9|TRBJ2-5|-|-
TGTGCCAGCAGCAGTGACTCCGAAGAGACCCAGTACTTC
CASSSDSEETQYF
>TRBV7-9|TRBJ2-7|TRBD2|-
TGTGCCAGCAGCCGCCGACTAGCGGGACGCTCCTACGAGCAGTACTTC
CASSRRLAGRSYEQYF
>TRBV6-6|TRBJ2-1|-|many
TGTGCCAGCAGTTACCTCGACGAGGGTGCTGAGCAGTTCTTC
CASSYLDEGAEQFF
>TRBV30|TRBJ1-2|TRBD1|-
TGTGCCTGGAGCACTCTGCACGGGCAGGGGGTCGGCTACACCTTC
CAWSTLHGQGVGYTF
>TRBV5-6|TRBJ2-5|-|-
TGTGCCAGCAGCCTCAGACAGGCCCAAGAGACCCAGTACTTC
CASSLRQAQETQYF
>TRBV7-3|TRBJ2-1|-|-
TGTGCCAGCAGCTTATTACCGGGAGTGCCGAATGAGCAGTTCTTC
CASSLLPGVPNEQFF
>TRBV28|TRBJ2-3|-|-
TGTGCCAGCAGTTTATTTGGGACTTCCTATAGCACAGATACGCAGTATTTT
CASSLFGTSYSTDTQYF
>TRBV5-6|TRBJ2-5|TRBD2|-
TGTGCCACCGAAAGCGGGAGCCATCAAGAGACCCAGTACTTC
CATESGSHQETQYF
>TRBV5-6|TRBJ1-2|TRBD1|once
TGTGCCAGCAGTTTAAGGGACAGGGTGGAATCGTGGGGCTACACCTTC
CASSLRDRVESWGYTF
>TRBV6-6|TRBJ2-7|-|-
TGTGCCAGCGGGGAAAGCGGAACCCCGCAGTACTTC
CASGESGTPQYF
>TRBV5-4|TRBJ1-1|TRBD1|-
TGTGCCAGCAGCGTATCAGGGGGCTTTTACACTGAAGCTTTCTTT
CASSVSGGFYTEAFF
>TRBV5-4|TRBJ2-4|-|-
TGTGCCAGCAGCACTCCGGACAGCAAAAACATTCAGTACTTC
CASSTPDSKNIQYF
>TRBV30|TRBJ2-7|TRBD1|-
TGTGCCTGGACCACCCCGGACAGGGGGCCCTACGAGCAGTACTTC
CAWTTPDRGPYEQYF
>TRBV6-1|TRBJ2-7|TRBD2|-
TGTGCCAGCAGTCCTAGCGGGAGGGTCTCCTACGAGCAGTACTTC
CASSPSGRVSYEQYF
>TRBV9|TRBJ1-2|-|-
TGTGCCAGCAGCTTTTCTGACAGGAGCTACTATGGCTACACCTTC
CASSFSDRSYYGYTF
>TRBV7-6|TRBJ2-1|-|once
TGTGCCAGCAGCCCCCGGGCCTACAATGAGCAGTTCTTC
CASSPRAYNEQFF
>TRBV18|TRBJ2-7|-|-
TGTGCCAGCTCACTAAGTCGCGGGGTTGCCACCTACGAGCAGTACTTC
CASSLSRGVATYEQYF
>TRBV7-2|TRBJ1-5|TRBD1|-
TGTGCCAGCAGCTTGACAGGGGGCGCCGATCAGCCCCAGCATTTT
CASSLTGGADQPQHF
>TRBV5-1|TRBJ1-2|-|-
TGCGCCAGCAGCTTGGTCCTACAACGAGGGATAAGCACGGGCTACACCTTC
CASSLVLQRGISTGYTF
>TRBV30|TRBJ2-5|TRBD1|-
TGTGCCTGGAGTGAGAACAGGGGGACCCAGTACTTC
CAWSENRGTQYF
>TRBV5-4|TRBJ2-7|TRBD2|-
TGTGCCAGCAGCTTTACTAGCGGGAGCACCTACGAGCAGTACTTC
CASSFTSGSTYEQYF
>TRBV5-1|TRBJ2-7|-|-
TGCGCCAGCAGCTCCACCGGCCAGGGAATGACCTACGAGCAGTACTTC
CASSSTGQGMTYEQYF
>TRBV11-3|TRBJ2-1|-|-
TGTGCCAGCAGCTTATTTCACGGCAATGAGCAGTTCTTC
CASSLFHGNEQFF
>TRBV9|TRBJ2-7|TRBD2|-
TGTGCCAGCAGCGGGGGCGGGAGTACCTACGAGCAGTACTTC
CASSGGGSTYEQYF
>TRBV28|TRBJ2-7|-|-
TGTGCCAGCAGCCCAACCGGGACAACCAGCTCCTACGAGCAGTACTTC
CASSPTGTTSSYEQYF
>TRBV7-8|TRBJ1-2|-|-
TGTGCCAGCAGCTTTGGGGCCGCCGGCTACACCTTC
CASSFGAAGYTF
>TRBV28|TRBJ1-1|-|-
TGTGCCAGCAGTCCAGGGACACCCAACACTGAAGCTTTCTTT
CASSPGTPNTEAFF
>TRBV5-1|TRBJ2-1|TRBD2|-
TGCGCCAGCAGCTTGGTCTGGCTGAGTAGCGGGAGGGGCAATGAGCAGTTCTTC
CASSLVWLSSGRGNEQFF
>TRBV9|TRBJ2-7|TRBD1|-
TGTGCCAGCAGTGAGCAGACGGGACAGGGGCCCTACGAGCAGTACTTC
CASSEQTGQGPYEQYF
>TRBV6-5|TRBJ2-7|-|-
TGTGCCCGCCGACTCAGGACTGCTACCTACGAGCAGTACTTC
CARRLRTATYEQYF
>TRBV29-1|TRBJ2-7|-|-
TGCAGCGTTGCTACTGAGAAAGTCTACGAGCAGTACTTC
CSVATEKVYEQYF
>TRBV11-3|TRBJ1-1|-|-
TGTGCCAGCAGCCCCCGCGGGGTTGGGGTCATGAACACTGAAGCTTTCTTT
CASSPRGVGVMNTEAFF